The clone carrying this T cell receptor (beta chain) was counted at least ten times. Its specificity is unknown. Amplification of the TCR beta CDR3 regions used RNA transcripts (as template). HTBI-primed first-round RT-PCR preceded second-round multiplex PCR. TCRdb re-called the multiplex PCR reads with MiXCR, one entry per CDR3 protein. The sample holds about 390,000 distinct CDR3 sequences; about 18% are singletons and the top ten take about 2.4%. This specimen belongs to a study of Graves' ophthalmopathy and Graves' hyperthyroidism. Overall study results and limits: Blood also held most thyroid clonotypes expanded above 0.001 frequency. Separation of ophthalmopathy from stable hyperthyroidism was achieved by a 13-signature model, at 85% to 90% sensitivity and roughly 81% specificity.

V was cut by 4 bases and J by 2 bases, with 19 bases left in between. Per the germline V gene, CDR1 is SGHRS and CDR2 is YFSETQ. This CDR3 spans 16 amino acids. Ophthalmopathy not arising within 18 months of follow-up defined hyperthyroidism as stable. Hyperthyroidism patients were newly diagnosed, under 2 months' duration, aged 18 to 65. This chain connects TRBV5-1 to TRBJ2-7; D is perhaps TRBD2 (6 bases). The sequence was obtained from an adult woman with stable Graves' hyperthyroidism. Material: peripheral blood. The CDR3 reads CASSPAPAGGAYEQYF. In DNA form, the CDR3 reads TGCGCCAGCAGCCCAGCCCCTGCCGGAGGGGCCTACGAGCAGTACTTC.